These 8 T cell receptor beta chains were sequenced from one sample in a study of beta chain features in type 1 diabetes. All of the isolated RNA was reverse transcribed, so expressed TCRB transcripts were sequenced. Profiled with immunoSEQ multiplex PCR; TCRdb holds only in-frame clones, not every one. Among tens of thousands of clones listed, more than 60% were seen once. The sequenced material came from Tregs from blood. Every receptor here comes from a woman aged 35 to 49 in good health.

This clone was picked up one time. This rearrangement joins TRBV4-3 to TRBJ1-2; tentative D call: TRBD1 (6 bases). With 0 bases removed from V and 2 bases from J, the gap between germline ends came to 13 bases. From germline, CDR1 is LGHNA and CDR2 YSLEER. The CDR3 loop spans 16 amino acids. CDR3 sequence reads: CASSQEDRPGNYGYTF. CDR3 coding DNA: TGCGCCAGCAGCCAAGAGGACAGACCCGGGAACTATGGCTACACCTTC.

The chain uses TRBV14 and TRBJ2-3; no definite D call. V shed 3 bases and J shed 0 bases, with 10 bases lying between them. The germline V gene has CDR1 SGHDN and CDR2 FVKESK. The CDR3 consists of 15 residues. CDR3 amino acids: CASSHGTLSTDTQYF. CDR3 DNA: TGTGCCAGCAGCCACGGTACCCTCAGCACAGATACGCAGTATTTT.

J is TRBJ2-1 and V is TRBV29-1; maybe TRBD2 (6 bases). CDR1 and CDR2 (germline): SQVTM, ANQGSEA. The CDR3 has 16 residues. The V end lost 5 bases, the J end lost 6 bases, and 23 bases lay between the germline ends. CDR3 nucleotide sequence: TGCAGCGTTCGTGAAGATCGTCCGGAGGGTTCCAATGAGCAGTTCTTC. It yields the protein CSVREDRPEGSNEQFF.

The J gene is TRBJ2-7, the V gene TRBV7-2, with D tentatively TRBD1 (5 bases). With 7 bases removed from V and 6 bases from J, the gap between germline ends came to 22 bases. There are 15 residues in the CDR3. The germline CDR1 and CDR2 sequences are SGHTA and FQGNSA. CDR3 nucleotides: TGTGCCAGCAAAGCGTTAGTAGGGGTGATAGCCGAGCAGTACTTC. It translates to CASKALVGVIAEQYF. The whole variable domain, filled in from reference TRBV7-2 and TRBJ2-7, reads GAGVSQSPSNKVTEKGKDVELRCDPISGHTALYWYRQSLGQGLEFLIYFQGNSAPDKSGLPSDRFSAERTGGSVSTLTIQRTQQEDSAVYLCASKALVGVIAEQYFGPGTRLTVT.

The gene calls are TRBV2 and TRBJ2-5, with a weak D call TRBD2 (6 bases). The end of the DNA is better explained by TRBJ2-7, so the J call may be wrong. The CDR3 contains 16 residues. The germline V gene has CDR1 SNHLY and CDR2 FYNNEI. The DNA for the CDR3 is TGTGCCAGCAGGGCCCTGACCGGGACTTCAGCCTACGAGCAGTACTTC. Its protein product is CASRALTGTSAYEQYF.

This chain connects TRBV19 to TRBJ1-1; D possibly corresponds to TRBD1 (6 bases). The CDR3 runs 13 residues. The ends were cut back, 7 bases at V and 0 bases at J, with 9 bases in the middle. Per germline, CDR1 LNHDA and CDR2 SQIVND (reference sequence). CDR3 region: CASNDRMNTEAFF. The CDR3 DNA is TGTGCCAGTAATGACAGGATGAACACTGAAGCTTTCTTT.

V is TRBV6-1 and J is TRBJ2-7; possibly TRBD1 for D (5 bases). The germline gives CDR1 MNHNS, CDR2 SASEGT. CDR3 size: 13 residues. With 4 bases removed from V and 2 bases from J, the gap between germline ends came to 9 bases. CDR3 in amino acids: CASSVQTAYEQYF. The CDR3 nucleotides read TGTGCCAGCAGTGTCCAGACAGCCTACGAGCAGTACTTC.

The chain carries TRBV18 and TRBJ1-1; D is ambiguous. Germline assignment: CDR1 KGHSH and CDR2 LQKENI. Trimming took off 6 bases at V and 6 bases at J, with 20 bases between the two ends. This CDR3 has 15 residues. The CDR3 DNA sequence: TGTGCCAGCTCTGCGGGCCATCCCACGGTCGCTGAAGCTTTCTTT. It codes for CASSAGHPTVAEAFF.